Each of the 26 T cell receptor beta chains below was sequenced from the same sample in a study of T cell repertoires in cytomegalovirus infection. MiXCR, applied by TCRdb to the reads, yields one record per CDR3 protein. The sample consists of about 140,000 distinct CDR3 sequences, 6.5% of them appearing once. Specimen: PBMCs. The receptors originated from a human donor in good health (CMV status not recorded). Some clones in this sample may be carry-over from other donors' samples.

This clonotype appeared a few times. CDR3 bases: TGTGCCAGCAGCTTAGAAGGAAATAATTCACCCCTCCACTTT. Translating gives CASSLEGNNSPLHF. This chain connects TRBV7-4 to TRBJ1-6, with unresolved D. Germline loops: CDR1 SGHVT, CDR2 SQSDAQ. Trimming cost V 1 base and J 5 bases, with 6 bases left between them. This CDR3 is built from 14 residues.

This clonotype has only a few counts. The chain recombines TRBV29-1 with TRBJ1-6; 9 positions agree with TRBD1. CDR1 SQVTM and CDR2 ANQGSEA come from the germline V gene. Trimming removed 7 bases from V and 6 bases from J; junction bases left unmatched: 7. CDR3 length: 14 amino acids. As DNA, the CDR3 is TGCAGCGCAAAAGGGACAGGGACTAATTCACCCCTCCACTTT. It is translated as CSAKGTGTNSPLHF. The entire variable domain, with the rest obtained from reference TRBV29-1 and TRBJ1-6, is as follows: SAVISQKPSRDICQRGTSLTIQCQVDSQVTMMFWYRQQPGQSLTLIATANQGSEATYESGFVIDKFPISRPNLTFSTLTVSNMSPEDSSIYLCSAKGTGTNSPLHFGNGTRLTVT.

Many counts were recorded for this clonotype. V is TRBV7-2 and J is TRBJ2-5; 9 bases line up with TRBD2. With V trimmed by 4 bases and J by 1 base, 7 bases remained unmatched. The CDR3 totals 16 residues. Germline V gene lookup returns CDR1 SGHTA and CDR2 FQGNSA. The CDR3 spells CASSSSSGAVQETQYF. DNA of the CDR3: TGTGCCAGCAGCTCATCTAGCGGGGCGGTCCAAGAGACCCAGTACTTC.

This clonotype occurred many times. J is TRBJ2-1 and V is TRBV7-9; D is possibly TRBD1 (6 bases). The CDR3 loop spans 17 amino acids. Germline-derived CDR1 and CDR2 are SEHNR and FQNEAQ (reference sequence). V dropped 5 bases and J dropped 4 bases, with 21 bases sitting between them. This chain's CDR3 is CASSQGHGPGYYNEQFF. CDR3 nucleotide sequence: TGTGCCAGCAGCCAGGGACACGGACCGGGATATTACAATGAGCAGTTCTTC.

This clonotype was seen at least ten times. This chain uses TRBV6-5 with TRBJ2-7; D unresolved. Germline CDR1 and CDR2: MNHEY and SVGAGI. This CDR3 region has 14 residues. Deletions cut 2 bases from V and 4 bases from J, with 12 bases between. DNA of the CDR3: TGTGCCAGCAGTTACCTCGGTAGGCAGTACGAGCAGTACTTC. Protein: CASSYLGRQYEQYF.

This clonotype was recorded at least ten times. The chain uses TRBV20-1 and TRBJ1-5; D is undetermined. CDR1 and CDR2 (germline): DFQATT, SNEGSKA (reference sequence). The CDR3 spans 14 residues. V shed 4 bases and J shed 3 bases, with 13 bases lying between them. In nucleotides, the CDR3 is TGCAGTGCTACCCCATTCGTCATCAATCAGCCCCAGCATTTT. Its protein product is CSATPFVINQPQHF.

This clonotype was seen at least ten times. The chain combines TRBV19 with TRBJ2-2, with D possibly matching TRBD1 (5 bases). Germline V CDR1 and CDR2: LNHDA, SQIVND (reference sequence). The CDR3 length is 15 residues. Trimming left V 5 bases short and J 4 bases short, with 14 bases between. The CDR3 nucleotides are TGTGCCAGTAGTCGGCAGGGTCGTGTCACCGGGGAGCTGTTTTTT. Translation gives CASSRQGRVTGELFF.

There are a few counts of this clonotype. DNA of the CDR3: TGTGCCAGCAGCTACCTATGGGGCGACACTGAAGCTTTCTTT. Its translation is CASSYLWGDTEAFF. The chain carries TRBV7-9 and TRBJ1-1, with a possible D match to TRBD1 (5 bases). V was trimmed by 4 bases and J by 3 bases, leaving 12 bases between them. Per germline, CDR1 SEHNR and CDR2 FQNEAQ (reference sequence). This CDR3 has 14 amino acids.

In its sample, this clonotype was seen many times. The chain is built from TRBV2 and TRBJ1-1; a weak D match, TRBD1 (6 bases). V was trimmed by 7 bases and J by 1 base, leaving 16 bases between them. Germline values: CDR1 SNHLY, CDR2 FYNNEI. The CDR3 extends over 15 amino acids. In nucleotides, the CDR3 is TGTGCCAGCACGAACGGGGGGCCTGGGAACACTGAAGCTTTCTTT. The encoded protein is CASTNGGPGNTEAFF.

This clonotype was counted many times. This chain joins TRBV29-1 and TRBJ1-1; D possibly corresponds to TRBD1 (5 bases). V was cut by 3 bases and J by 1 base, with 9 bases left in between. This CDR3 has 13 amino acids. The germline CDR1 and CDR2 sequences are SQVTM and ANQGSEA. CDR3 in amino acids: CSVEKTGNTEAFF. For the CDR3, the DNA is TGCAGCGTTGAGAAAACAGGGAACACTGAAGCTTTCTTT.

This clonotype was found many times. This sequence joins TRBV11-2 and TRBJ1-2; no clear D. The CDR3 sequence is 16 residues long. CDR1 and CDR2 from the germline V gene are SGHAT and FQNNGV. Trimming removed 0 bases from V and 0 bases from J, with 11 bases in between. CDR3 sequence (DNA): TGTGCCAGCAGCTTAGATCTTATGTCTTCTAACTATGGCTACACCTTC. Its protein product is CASSLDLMSSNYGYTF. The whole variable domain, filled in from reference TRBV11-2 and TRBJ1-2, reads EAGVAQSPRYKIIEKRQSVAFWCNPISGHATLYWYQQILGQGPKLLIQFQNNGVVDDSQLPKDRFSAERLKGVDSTLKIQPAKLEDSAVYLCASSLDLMSSNYGYTFGSGTRLTVV.

In this sample, this clonotype turned up many times. The J gene is TRBJ2-1, the V gene TRBV11-3; D is uncertain. Trimming removed 4 bases from V and 7 bases from J, with 11 bases in between. Germline values: CDR1 SGHNT, CDR2 YENEEA. CDR3 length equals 13 residues. The DNA for the CDR3 is TGTGCCAGCAGCTCCGAAACCAAAAATGAGCAGTTCTTC. It codes for CASSSETKNEQFF.

This clonotype has ten or more counts. V is TRBV13 and J is TRBJ2-2; no firm D call. This CDR3 has 15 amino acids. CDR1 and CDR2 from the germline V gene are PRHDT and FYEKMQ (reference sequence). Between the trimmed V and J ends, which lost 5 bases and 6 bases, there was a span of 16 bases. The CDR3: CASSPAPREAGELFF. CDR3 bases: TGTGCCAGCAGCCCAGCGCCGAGAGAGGCCGGGGAGCTGTTTTTT.

This clonotype has at least ten counts. This sequence joins TRBV4-1 and TRBJ1-5; D remains unclear. V gave up 1 base and J gave up 6 bases, with 10 bases separating them. Looked up from germline, CDR1 is MGHRA and CDR2 is YSYEKL. This CDR3 comprises 14 residues. The DNA for the CDR3 is TGCGCCAGCAGCCAAGTTCCGGGGTCTCAGCCCCAGCATTTT. This sequence encodes CASSQVPGSQPQHF.

This clonotype was detected ten times or more. The chain is built from TRBV7-2 and TRBJ1-5, with TRBD1 identical over 7 bases. Germline V gene sequence: CDR1 SGHTA, CDR2 FQGNSA. This CDR3 is 15 amino acids long. Trimming took 0 bases from V and 6 from J; bases not matched to a gene: 5. CDR3 loop: CASSLAGTVGQPQHF. The CDR3 bases are TGTGCCAGCAGCTTAGCGGGGACAGTTGGTCAGCCCCAGCATTTT.

This clonotype was picked up many times. The V and J genes are TRBV12-3 or TRBV12-4 and TRBJ2-5; D possibly uses TRBD1 or TRBD2 (5 bases each). There are 13 residues in the CDR3. The V end was cut by 0 bases, the J end by 4 bases, with 6 bases between. CDR3 nucleotides: TGTGCCAGCAGTTTAGCAGGGACAGAGACCCAGTACTTC. Amino acids: CASSLAGTETQYF.

This clonotype has just a few counts. The chain carries TRBV29-1 and TRBJ2-5, with 7 nucleotides matching TRBD1. Germline CDR1 and CDR2: SQVTM and ANQGSEA. The CDR3 is 13 residues long. The J segment lost 2 bases and the V segment lost 7 bases, leaving 7 bases of the junction unmatched. CDR3 nucleotide sequence: TGCAGCGGACGACAGGGCGGGCAAGAGACCCAGTACTTC. Amino acid sequence: CSGRQGGQETQYF.

This clonotype was recorded a few times. The chain is built from TRBV20-1 and TRBJ2-5; the match to TRBD2 covers 7 bases. This CDR3 is built from 13 residues. Germline loops: CDR1 DFQATT, CDR2 SNEGSKA (reference sequence). J lost 5 bases, V lost 1 base, and 4 bases had no gene match. The DNA of the CDR3 is TGCAGTGCTAGAGCGGGAGGAATGGAGACCCAGTACTTC. Translated, it gives CSARAGGMETQYF.

This clonotype showed up many times. The V call is TRBV11-2, the J call TRBJ1-2, with 7 bases fitting TRBD1. V gave up 4 bases and J gave up 0 bases; unmatched junction bases: 2. The CDR3 sequence is 14 residues long. Germline V gives CDR1 SGHAT, CDR2 FQNNGV. Here the CDR3 reads CASSSDRTNYGYTF. The DNA for the CDR3 is TGTGCCAGCAGCTCGGACAGGACTAACTATGGCTACACCTTC. The whole variable domain, filled in from reference TRBV11-2 and TRBJ1-2, reads EAGVAQSPRYKIIEKRQSVAFWCNPISGHATLYWYQQILGQGPKLLIQFQNNGVVDDSQLPKDRFSAERLKGVDSTLKIQPAKLEDSAVYLCASSSDRTNYGYTFGSGTRLTVV.

The CDR3 loop reads CAISESPDRVYEQFF. The DNA of the CDR3 is TGTGCCATCAGTGAGTCGCCGGACAGGGTATATGAGCAGTTCTTC. The chain couples TRBV10-3 to TRBJ2-1; TRBD1 matches at 8 bases. This CDR3 comprises 15 residues. Germline V gene lookup returns CDR1 ENHRY and CDR2 SYGVKD. The trim removed 0 bases at V and 8 bases at J, leaving 6 bases unmatched.

In its sample, this clonotype was seen many times. The chain links TRBV7-8 to TRBJ1-5, with D unclear. V was clipped by 5 bases and J by 5 bases, with 19 bases between them. Germline lookup yields CDR1 SGHVS and CDR2 FQNEAQ. CDR3 length: 16 amino acids. The DNA of the CDR3 is TGTGCCAGCAGCGCCGTCCGATTGAGGAAGCATCAGCCCCAGCATTTT. Translating gives CASSAVRLRKHQPQHF.

The table lists this clonotype with a few counts. The rearrangement links TRBV25-1 to TRBJ1-1; D gene uncertain. Trimming left V 1 base short and J 6 bases short, with 3 bases between. The germline V gene encodes CDR1 MGHDK and CDR2 SYGVNS. The CDR3 spans 11 residues. The chain's CDR3 is CASSEWPEAFF. The CDR3 coding sequence is TGTGCCAGCAGTGAATGGCCTGAAGCTTTCTTT.

The CDR3 region has the DNA TGTGCCAGCTTAGAGCGGGACAGCTCCTACGAGCAGTACTTC. Translation: CASLERDSSYEQYF. V is TRBV7-2 and J is TRBJ2-7; tentatively, D is TRBD1 or TRBD2 (7 bases each). The V gene lost 8 bases and the J gene lost 0 bases, with 14 bases spanning the gap. The CDR3 runs to 14 residues. Germline CDR1 reads SGHTA; CDR2 reads FQGNSA.

The gene calls are TRBV2 and TRBJ2-1, with 8 bases identical to TRBD2. V shed 3 bases, J shed 4 bases, and the junction held 5 bases outside the gene matches. Germline CDR1 and CDR2: SNHLY and FYNNEI. The CDR3 is 15 residues long. The CDR3 loop is CASSDVAGLYNEQFF. The CDR3 nucleotides read TGTGCCAGCAGTGATGTAGCGGGGCTGTACAATGAGCAGTTCTTC.

This clonotype was counted many times. The chain is built from TRBV7-2 and TRBJ1-6; 10 positions agree with TRBD1. Losses at the gene ends were 6 bases for V and 9 bases for J; bases not matched to a gene: 8. CDR1 and CDR2 (germline): SGHTA, FQGNSA. The CDR3 is 15 residues long. The CDR3 loop reads CASRQPGQGFSPLHF. The CDR3 DNA sequence: TGTGCCAGCAGGCAGCCGGGACAGGGGTTTTCACCCCTCCACTTT.

In this sample, this clonotype turned up many times. The chain uses TRBV20-1 and TRBJ1-1; 9 bases align to TRBD1. Germline V gene lookup returns CDR1 DFQATT and CDR2 SNEGSKA (reference sequence). V dropped 3 bases and J dropped 0; count of bases not matched to a gene: 2. CDR3 length: 14 amino acids. The CDR3 loop is CSARGTGMNTEAFF. The CDR3 DNA reads as TGCAGTGCTAGGGGGACAGGGATGAACACTGAAGCTTTCTTT.